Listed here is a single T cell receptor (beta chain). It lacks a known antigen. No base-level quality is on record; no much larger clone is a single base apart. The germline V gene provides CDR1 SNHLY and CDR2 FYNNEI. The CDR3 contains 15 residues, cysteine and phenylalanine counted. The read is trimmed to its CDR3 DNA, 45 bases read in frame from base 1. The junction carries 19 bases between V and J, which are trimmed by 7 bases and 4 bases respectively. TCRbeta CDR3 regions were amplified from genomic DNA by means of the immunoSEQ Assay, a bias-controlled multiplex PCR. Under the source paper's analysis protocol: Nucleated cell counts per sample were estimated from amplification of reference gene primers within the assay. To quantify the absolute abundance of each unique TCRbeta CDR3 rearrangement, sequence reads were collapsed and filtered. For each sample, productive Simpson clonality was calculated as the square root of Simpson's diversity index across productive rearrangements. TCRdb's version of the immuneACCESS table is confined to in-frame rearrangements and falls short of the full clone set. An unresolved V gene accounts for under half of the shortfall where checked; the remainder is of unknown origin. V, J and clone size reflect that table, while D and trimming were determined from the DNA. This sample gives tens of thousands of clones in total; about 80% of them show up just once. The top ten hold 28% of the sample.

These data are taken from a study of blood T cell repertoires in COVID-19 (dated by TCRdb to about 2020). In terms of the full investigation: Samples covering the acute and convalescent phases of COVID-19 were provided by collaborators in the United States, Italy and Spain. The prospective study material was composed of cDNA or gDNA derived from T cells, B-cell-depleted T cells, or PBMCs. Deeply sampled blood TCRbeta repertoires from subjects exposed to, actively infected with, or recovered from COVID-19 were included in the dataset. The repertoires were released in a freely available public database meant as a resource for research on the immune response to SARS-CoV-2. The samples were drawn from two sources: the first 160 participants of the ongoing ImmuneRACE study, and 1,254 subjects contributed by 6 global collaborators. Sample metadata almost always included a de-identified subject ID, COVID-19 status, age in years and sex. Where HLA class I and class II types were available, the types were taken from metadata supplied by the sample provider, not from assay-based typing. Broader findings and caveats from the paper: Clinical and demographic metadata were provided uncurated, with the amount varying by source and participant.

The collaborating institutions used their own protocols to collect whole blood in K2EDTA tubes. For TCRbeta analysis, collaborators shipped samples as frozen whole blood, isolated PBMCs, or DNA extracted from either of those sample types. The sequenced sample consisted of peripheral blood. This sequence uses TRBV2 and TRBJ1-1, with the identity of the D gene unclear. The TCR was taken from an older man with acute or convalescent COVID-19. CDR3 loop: CASNWVRGSGTEAFF. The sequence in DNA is TGTGCCAGCAATTGGGTACGAGGATCGGGCACTGAAGCTTTCTTT.